This passage covers 8 T cell receptor beta chains from one sample sequenced in a study of human T cells and chemical hapten exposure. TCRdb redid the calling of the RACE reads with MiXCR, one entry per CDR3 protein. The sample has 250,000 or so distinct CDR3 sequences, roughly 8% seen once. Documented time point: pre-sensitization, week 0. The treatment was: therapeutic diphenylcyclopropenone sensitization with weekly scalp DPC. The sequences come from whole blood, collected in connection with sensitization to the hapten diphenylcyclopropenone (DPC). These receptors originate from a man aged 18 to 30 with alopecia areata. Some clones in this sample may be carry-over from other donors' samples.

This clonotype turned up a few times. The chain uses TRBV14 and TRBJ2-4, with TRBD1 identical over 7 bases. Germline V gives CDR1 SGHDN, CDR2 FVKESK. V lost 0 bases to trimming and J lost 0 bases; unmatched junction nucleotides: 8. The CDR3 is made up of 18 amino acids. In nucleotides, the CDR3 is TGTGCCAGCAGCCAAGAACGAGGGGGCACGATAGCCAAAAACATTCAGTACTTC. Amino acid sequence: CASSQERGGTIAKNIQYF.

This clonotype was seen a handful of times. The chain carries TRBV9 and TRBJ1-4; D remains ambiguous. V dropped 0 bases and J dropped 8 bases, with 11 bases sitting between them. The CDR3 consists of 14 residues. CDR1 is SGDLS, CDR2 YYNGEE, per germline. CDR3 residues: CASSVAPLGEKLFF. The DNA for the CDR3 is TGTGCCAGCAGCGTAGCCCCCCTAGGGGAAAAACTGTTTTTT.

The chain recombines TRBV11-2 with TRBJ1-2, with 9 bases fitting TRBD1. This CDR3 comprises 14 residues. Germline trimming cut 3 bases from V and 8 bases from J; bases unmatched to any gene: 7. Per the germline V gene, CDR1 is SGHAT and CDR2 is FQNNGV. This CDR3 reads CASSFGTGGEGYTF. Here the CDR3 DNA reads TGTGCCAGCAGCTTTGGAACAGGGGGCGAAGGCTACACCTTC.

This sequence joins TRBV24-1 and TRBJ2-5; D may be TRBD1 or TRBD2 (6 bases each). Trimming removed 4 bases at V and 3 bases at J, with 11 bases between. CDR1 and CDR2 (germline): KGHDR, SFDVKD. This CDR3 has 14 residues. As DNA, the CDR3 is TGTGCCACCAGTGAAGGGGGGATGGAAGAGACCCAGTACTTC. Protein product: CATSEGGMEETQYF.

This clonotype was picked up a small number of times. V is TRBV15 and J is TRBJ2-4, with 7 bases fitting TRBD2. Trimming at V came to 1 base and at J to 6 bases, leaving 3 bases not matched to a gene. The length of the CDR3 is 14 residues. CDR1 LNHNV and CDR2 YYDKDF come from the germline V gene (reference sequence). The CDR3 nucleotides read TGTGCCACCAGCAGAGGGACGGGAGGAAACATTCAGTACTTC. It translates to CATSRGTGGNIQYF.

In this sample, this clonotype turned up a few times. The junction shows a germline mismatch at one end, possibly a read error. V gene TRBV20-1 combines with J gene TRBJ2-1; the D gene is possibly TRBD2 (6 bases). This CDR3 has 14 amino acids. Germline CDR1 and CDR2: DFQATT and SNEGSKA (reference sequence). This chain's CDR3 is CSAGDGSSYNEQFF. In DNA form, the CDR3 reads TGCAGTGCTGGAGACGGGAGCTCCTACAATGAGCAGTTCTTC.

There are many counts of this clonotype. The chain recombines TRBV5-1 with TRBJ2-7; a possible D gene is TRBD2 (6 bases). Germline V CDR1 and CDR2: SGHRS, YFSETQ. Trimming pared 4 bases from V and 4 bases from J, leaving 15 bases between. This CDR3 comprises 14 residues. In DNA, the CDR3 is TGCGCCAGCAGCACGGACCTCGGAGGGTACGAGCAGTACTTC. This gives the protein CASSTDLGGYEQYF.

This clonotype was found a few times. This chain links TRBV2 with TRBJ2-2; D not resolved. The germline CDR1 and CDR2 sequences are SNHLY and FYNNEI. The CDR3 sequence is 15 residues long. The V and J ends lost 7 bases and 3 bases respectively, with 15 bases between them. The CDR3 DNA sequence: TGTGCCAGCAAAGTTAGAACTGTTCACACCGGGGAGCTGTTTTTT. This sequence encodes CASKVRTVHTGELFF.